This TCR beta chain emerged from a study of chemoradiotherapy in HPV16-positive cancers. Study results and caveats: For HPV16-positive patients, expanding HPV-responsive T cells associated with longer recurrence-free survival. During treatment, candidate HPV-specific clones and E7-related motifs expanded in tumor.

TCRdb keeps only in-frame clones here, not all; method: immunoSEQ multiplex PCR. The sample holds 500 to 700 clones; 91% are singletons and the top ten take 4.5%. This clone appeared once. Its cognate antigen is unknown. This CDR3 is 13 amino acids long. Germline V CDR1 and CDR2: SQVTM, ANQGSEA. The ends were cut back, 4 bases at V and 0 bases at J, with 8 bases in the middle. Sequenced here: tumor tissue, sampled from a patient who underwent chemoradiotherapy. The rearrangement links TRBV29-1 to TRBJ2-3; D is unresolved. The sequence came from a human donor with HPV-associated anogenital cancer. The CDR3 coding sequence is TGCAGCGTTGGGGAAGGCAGCACAGATACGCAGTATTTT. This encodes CSVGEGSTDTQYF.